The 17 T cell receptor beta chains below all came from one sample that was sequenced in a study of CD8 T cells in ankylosing spondylitis. A single record per CDR3 protein comes from TCRdb applying MiXCR to the 5' RACE reads. The table shows about 33,000 distinct CDR3 sequences, with about 14% occurring only once. Specimen: blood. Source of these receptors: a male donor with ankylosing spondylitis or in good health (not recorded which).

This clonotype showed up just a few times. The chain combines TRBV7-3 with TRBJ2-2, with D tentatively TRBD2 (5 bases). The V end lost 6 bases, the J end lost 3 bases, and 11 bases lay between the germline ends. Germline V gene lookup returns CDR1 SGHTA and CDR2 FQGTGA. There are 14 residues in the CDR3. In DNA, the CDR3 is TGTGCCAGCAGGGAACGGGGTTACACCGGGGAGCTGTTTTTT. This sequence encodes CASRERGYTGELFF.

The rearrangement uses TRBV5-1 and TRBJ2-2; the D gene is possibly TRBD1 (6 bases). Trimming pared 0 bases from V and 13 bases from J, leaving 10 bases between. The CDR3 sequence is 12 residues long. Germline V gene data show CDR1 as SGHRS and CDR2 as YFSETQ. CDR3 in DNA: TGCGCCAGCAGCTTGGACAGGGACGGGCTGTTTTTT. It translates to CASSLDRDGLFF.

In this sample, this clonotype turned up a few times. CDR3 in amino acids: CSVRPSGSYEQYF. CDR3 coding DNA: TGCAGCGTTAGGCCTAGCGGGAGTTACGAGCAGTACTTC. J is TRBJ2-7 and V is TRBV29-1; 10 bases match TRBD2. CDR3 length equals 13 residues. Germline V CDR1 and CDR2: SQVTM, ANQGSEA. Trimming at V came to 5 bases and at J to 4 bases, leaving 5 bases not matched to a gene.

This chain connects TRBV15 to TRBJ2-1, with 10 bases aligning to TRBD2. This CDR3 region has 16 residues. Germline V lookup: CDR1 LNHNV, CDR2 YYDKDF (reference sequence). Germline trimming cut 1 base from V and 7 bases from J; bases unmatched to any gene: 7. In DNA form, the CDR3 reads TGTGCCACCAGCAGAGCAACGGGACTAGCGAGAAATGAGCAGTTCTTC. It is translated as CATSRATGLARNEQFF.

V gene TRBV6-2 or TRBV6-3 combines with J gene TRBJ2-3; D unclear. Trimming stripped 2 bases from V and 5 bases from J, with 8 bases between. Germline CDR1 MNHEY, CDR2 SVGEGT. The length of the CDR3 is 13 residues. CDR3: CASSYLIGDTQYF. The CDR3 bases are TGTGCCAGCAGTTACCTGATCGGAGATACGCAGTATTTT.

By its share, this clonotype is medium-sized (0.01 to 0.1%). This chain links TRBV12-3 or TRBV12-4 with TRBJ1-2; the D is unclear. V lost 5 bases and J lost 0, with 4 bases in between. This CDR3 has 12 amino acids. CDR3 bases: TGTGCCAGCAGTGAAACTAACTATGGCTACACCTTC. Protein: CASSETNYGYTF.

This clonotype was counted only a few times. This rearrangement joins TRBV28 to TRBJ2-7, with a weak D call TRBD2 (6 bases). In germline, CDR1 is MDHEN, CDR2 SYDVKM. V lost 6 bases and J lost 2, with 17 bases in between. The CDR3 totals 15 residues. CDR3 bases: TGTGCCAGCAGCTCCCTCCCGGAGGGGCCCTACGAGCAGTACGTC. Amino acid sequence: CASSSLPEGPYEQYV.

This clonotype was observed a handful of times. V and J are TRBV7-9 and TRBJ1-4; D call uncertain. The V gene lost 5 bases and the J gene lost 6 bases, with 4 bases spanning the gap. This CDR3 is 11 amino acids long. Per the germline V gene, CDR1 is SEHNR and CDR2 is FQNEAQ (reference sequence). CDR3 nucleotide sequence: TGTGCCAGCAGCAAAGATGAAAAACTGTTTTTT. This gives the protein CASSKDEKLFF. Filled out from reference TRBV7-9 and TRBJ1-4, the complete variable domain reads DTGVSQNPRHKITKRGQNVTFRCDPISEHNRLYWYRQTLGQGPEFLTYFQNEAQLEKSRLLSDRFSAERPKGSFSTLEIQRTEQGDSAMYLCASSKDEKLFFGSGTQLSVL.

The sample holds many counts of this clonotype. The chain recombines TRBV7-2 with TRBJ2-1; tentatively, D is TRBD1 (6 bases). V was shortened by 6 bases and J by 1 base, with 16 bases between the two germline ends. CDR1 and CDR2 from the germline V gene are SGHTA and FQGNSA. The CDR3 runs 16 residues. CDR3 nucleotides: TGTGCCAGCAGGCGTATGATGGGACAATCCTACAATGAGCAGTTCTTC. Its protein is CASRRMMGQSYNEQFF.

This clonotype was seen many times. The V and J genes are TRBV7-6 and TRBJ2-5; possibly TRBD1 for D (5 bases). CDR1 is SGHVS, CDR2 FNYEAQ, per germline. Trimming removed 6 bases from V and 5 bases from J, with 16 bases in between. The CDR3 sequence is 14 residues long. The CDR3, as DNA: TGTGCCAGCAGAGACATTAGGGGTTCGGAGACCCAGTACTTC. This translates into CASRDIRGSETQYF.

This clonotype was detected many times. V usage is TRBV12-3 or TRBV12-4 and J usage is TRBJ1-3; D uncertain. V was clipped by 5 bases and J by 2 bases, with 10 bases between them. The CDR3 contains 14 residues. The DNA for the CDR3 is TGTGCCAGCAGTCGGGCCCGGCCTGGAAACACCATATATTTT. Amino acids: CASSRARPGNTIYF.

This clonotype was seen a handful of times. V gene TRBV20-1 combines with J gene TRBJ2-7; D is possibly TRBD1 or TRBD2 (5 bases each). Trimming removed 6 bases from V and 3 bases from J, with 21 bases in between. There are 15 residues in the CDR3. Germline CDR1 reads DFQATT; CDR2 reads SNEGSKA (reference sequence). In DNA, the CDR3 is TGCAGTGCCCCCCAGGAGTGGGACGGTGTCTACGAGCAGTACTTC. It specifies CSAPQEWDGVYEQYF.

This clonotype was observed at least ten times. The chain joins TRBV28 to TRBJ2-3; TRBD2 matches 9 bases. The CDR3 length is 16 residues. With V trimmed by 5 bases and J by 5 bases, 11 bases remained unmatched. The germline gives CDR1 MDHEN, CDR2 SYDVKM. Written as DNA, the CDR3 is TGTGCCAGCAGTGAGGTAGCGGGGGTACAAGGAGATACGCAGTATTTT. The encoded protein is CASSEVAGVQGDTQYF. Full variable domain (rest looked up from reference TRBV28 and TRBJ2-3): DVKVTQSSRYLVKRTGEKVFLECVQDMDHENMFWYRQDPGLGLRLIYFSYDVKMKEKGDIPEGYSVSREKKERFSLILESASTNQTSMYLCASSEVAGVQGDTQYFGPGTRLTVL.

V gene TRBV7-8 combines with J gene TRBJ2-7, with TRBD1 as a possible D gene (5 bases). Germline V gene sequence: CDR1 SGHVS, CDR2 FQNEAQ. The CDR3 totals 12 residues. Trimming removed 4 bases from V and 5 bases from J, with 9 bases in between. CDR3 sequence reads: CASSSRGNEQYV. As DNA, the CDR3 is TGTGCCAGCAGCTCTAGGGGCAACGAGCAGTACGTC.

The chain has TRBV29-1 and TRBJ2-5; 13 bases match TRBD2. The CDR3 is 16 amino acids. V dropped 6 bases and J dropped 5; count of bases not matched to a gene: 12. Per germline, CDR1 SQVTM and CDR2 ANQGSEA. The CDR3 region is CSVPGTSGNVWETQYF. In DNA form, the CDR3 reads TGCAGCGTCCCCGGGACTAGCGGGAATGTTTGGGAGACCCAGTACTTC.

The table lists this clonotype with a few counts. Here the CDR3 reads CASSLLAGEVDTQYF. The CDR3, as DNA: TGTGCCAGCAGCCTACTAGCGGGGGAAGTGGATACGCAGTATTTT. The chain has TRBV6-6 and TRBJ2-3; 11 nucleotides line up with TRBD2. V lost 6 bases and J lost 6; bases outside the gene matches: 8. CDR1 MNHNY and CDR2 SVGAGI come from the germline V gene (reference sequence). CDR3 length: 15 residues.

V and J are TRBV12-3 or TRBV12-4 and TRBJ2-3; D might be TRBD1 or TRBD2, each matching 7 bases. The CDR3 loop spans 15 amino acids. Trimming took 3 bases from V and 1 from J, leaving 11 bases between them. CDR3 loop: CASSFRGGGTDTQYF. In nucleotides, the CDR3 is TGTGCCAGCAGTTTCAGGGGGGGCGGCACAGATACGCAGTATTTT.